This TCR beta chain comes out of a study of identifying expanded T cells in peripheral blood. Whole-study findings and limits: Approximately 1.2 clones differed between technical replicates, versus around 16 and 19 over time.

Clones were sequenced by immunoSEQ multiplex PCR, and TCRdb holds only the in-frame ones, with some missing. The sample includes 84,000 or so clones, about nine tenths of them seen just once. As for this clone: What it binds is unknown.

Germline V CDR1 and CDR2: SGHVS, FQNEAQ. The CDR3 loop spans 13 amino acids. Losses at the gene ends were 5 bases for V and 4 bases for J; bases not matched to a gene: 2. The sample consisted of blood. This rearrangement joins TRBV7-8 to TRBJ1-2; 9 bases agree with TRBD1. This TCR was sampled from a person aged 18 to 70 in good health. The CDR3 loop reads CASSDRGGYGYTF. DNA of the CDR3: TGTGCCAGCAGCGACAGGGGGGGCTATGGCTACACCTTC. Complete variable domain (other parts from reference TRBV7-8 and TRBJ1-2): GAGVSQSPRYKVAKRGQDVALRCDPISGHVSLFWYQQALGQGPEFLTYFQNEAQLDKSGLPSDRFFAERPEGSVSTLKIQRTQQEDSAVYLCASSDRGGYGYTFGSGTRLTVV.